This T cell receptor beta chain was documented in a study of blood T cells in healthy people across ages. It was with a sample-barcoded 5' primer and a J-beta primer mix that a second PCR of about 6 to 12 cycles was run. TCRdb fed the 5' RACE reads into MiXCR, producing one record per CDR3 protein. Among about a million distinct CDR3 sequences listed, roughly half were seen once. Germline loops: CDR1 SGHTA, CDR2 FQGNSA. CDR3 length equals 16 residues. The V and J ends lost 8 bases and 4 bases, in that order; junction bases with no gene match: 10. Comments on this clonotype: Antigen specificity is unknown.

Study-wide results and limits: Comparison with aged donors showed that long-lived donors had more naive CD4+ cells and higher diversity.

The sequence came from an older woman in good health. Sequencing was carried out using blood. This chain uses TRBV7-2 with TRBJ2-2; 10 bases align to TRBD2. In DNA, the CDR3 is TGTGCCAGCCGAACCCCTAGCGGGGGTCCCACCGGGGAGCTGTTTTTT. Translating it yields CASRTPSGGPTGELFF.